These T cell receptor beta chains were read from a single sample in a study of blood T cell repertoires in COVID-19. Produced via immunoSEQ multiplex PCR; TCRdb's table is partial and in-frame only. The data contain roughly 260,000 clones, more than 75% of them seen just once; the ten biggest clones take up approximately 9.8%. Sequencing was done on a sample of peripheral blood. These receptors originate from a man aged 40-50 years who had recovered from COVID-19. Both conserved end residues are part of each CDR3. Each record gives: J gene, V gene, CDR3 protein.

j_call: TRBJ2-1; v_call: TRBV6-5; cdr3_aa: CASSYSRTSNNEQFF
j_call: TRBJ2-7; v_call: TRBV6-5; cdr3_aa: CASSLPGQLLEQYF
j_call: TRBJ2-7; v_call: TRBV5-5; cdr3_aa: CASSLETGSTYEQYF
j_call: TRBJ2-1; v_call: TRBV5-4; cdr3_aa: CASSYDSGASCNEQFF
j_call: TRBJ2-7; v_call: TRBV12-2; cdr3_aa: CASRLEGRLAGDLSACEQYF
j_call: TRBJ2-7; v_call: TRBV2; cdr3_aa: CASFIPDRPYEQYF
j_call: TRBJ2-7; v_call: TRBV11-2; cdr3_aa: CASSDGPGQGPYEQYF
j_call: TRBJ2-1; v_call: TRBV5-6; cdr3_aa: CASSPRAGLAFYNEQFF
j_call: TRBJ2-7; v_call: TRBV11-2; cdr3_aa: CASSSNTGAEQYF
j_call: TRBJ2-3; v_call: TRBV6-6; cdr3_aa: CASKTGGSTDTQYF
j_call: TRBJ1-1; v_call: TRBV21-1; cdr3_aa: CASSYPTDRVLGTEAFF
j_call: TRBJ2-1; v_call: TRBV3-1/TRBV3-2; cdr3_aa: CASSQSAGGYEQFF
j_call: TRBJ2-1; v_call: TRBV29-1; cdr3_aa: CSVLTGRGYNEQFF
j_call: TRBJ2-7; v_call: TRBV7-8; cdr3_aa: CASSQGTSSYLEQYF
j_call: TRBJ1-2; v_call: TRBV10-3; cdr3_aa: CAISESTGSYGYTF
j_call: TRBJ2-1; v_call: TRBV27; cdr3_aa: CASSLGGGQSFANEQFF
j_call: TRBJ2-7; v_call: TRBV10-3; cdr3_aa: CAIRTPGTGRGEQYF
j_call: TRBJ2-7; v_call: TRBV9; cdr3_aa: CASSAVGSSYEQYF
j_call: TRBJ1-1; v_call: TRBV13; cdr3_aa: CASSLSGNTEAFF
j_call: TRBJ1-6; v_call: TRBV7-2; cdr3_aa: CASSPGPGDSPLHF
j_call: TRBJ2-2; v_call: TRBV7-9; cdr3_aa: CASSSPTGVTTGELFF
j_call: TRBJ2-1; v_call: TRBV7-2; cdr3_aa: CASSLTGTGVYSGNEQFF
j_call: TRBJ2-1; v_call: TRBV10-3; cdr3_aa: CAIRPGGGDEQFF
j_call: TRBJ2-7; v_call: TRBV20-1; cdr3_aa: CSAWTAYEQYF
j_call: TRBJ2-1; v_call: TRBV27; cdr3_aa: CASSPQLAALDEQFF
j_call: TRBJ2-1; v_call: TRBV9; cdr3_aa: CASSRAAGGRGVYNEQFF
j_call: TRBJ2-7; v_call: TRBV18; cdr3_aa: CASSLITLRPGQELYEQYF
j_call: TRBJ1-2; v_call: TRBV5-1; cdr3_aa: CASSPKQGATGGYTF
j_call: TRBJ2-3; v_call: TRBV27; cdr3_aa: CASSRRYF
j_call: TRBJ1-2; v_call: TRBV27; cdr3_aa: CASSSWGISNYGYTF
j_call: TRBJ2-1; v_call: TRBV10-3; cdr3_aa: CAISDLLGLAGEAPGSLKFF
j_call: TRBJ1-2; v_call: TRBV12-3/TRBV12-4; cdr3_aa: CASSFGRDYGYTF
j_call: TRBJ2-7; v_call: TRBV9; cdr3_aa: CASSVDRAGGPDEQYF
j_call: TRBJ1-5; v_call: TRBV6-5; cdr3_aa: CASCSRGDGNQPQHF
j_call: TRBJ2-7; v_call: TRBV11-2; cdr3_aa: CASSLDLTSGSYEQYF
j_call: TRBJ2-6; v_call: TRBV28; cdr3_aa: CASSPLRDSRSGANVLTF
j_call: TRBJ2-5; v_call: TRBV18; cdr3_aa: CASSPPAGGYGETQYF
j_call: TRBJ2-3; v_call: TRBV11-3; cdr3_aa: CASSLDRGGVGDTQYF
j_call: TRBJ2-7; v_call: TRBV7-2; cdr3_aa: CASSSGLAGRGEQYF